This T cell receptor beta chain was sequenced during a study of blood T cell repertoires in COVID-19. Study overall: The origin of the acute and convalescent COVID-19 samples was the United States, Italy and Spain.

CDR1 and CDR2 from the germline V gene are WNHNN and SYGVQD (reference sequence). Trimming removed 4 bases at V and 11 bases at J, with 11 bases between. CDR3 size: 11 residues. Authors' analysis steps: The assay estimated nucleated cells by amplifying reference gene primers. Repertoires were generated with immunoSEQ multiplex PCR, while TCRdb's copy carries only in-frame clones and drops some. V and J calls and clone size are copied from that table; D and trimming were computed from the DNA. The sample carries 150,000 to 180,000 clones, approximately 83% recorded once. The origin of this receptor is a woman aged 60 to 75 with acute or convalescent COVID-19. The sequencing input was peripheral blood. The chain carries TRBV10-1 and TRBJ1-1; D is undetermined. CDR3 in amino acids: CASSGTGKAFF. In DNA form, the CDR3 reads TGCGCCAGCAGTGGGACGGGGAAGGCTTTCTTT.